This TCR beta chain was identified during a study of identical twins. Whole-study results and caveats: Excess sharing between twins was weaker in beta out-of-frame sequences.

V was cut by 1 base and J by 3 bases, with 7 bases left in between. CDR1 is KGHSH, CDR2 LQKENI, per germline. This CDR3 region has 13 residues. This clonotype was detected only a few times. Its target is not known. TCRdb fed the 5' RACE reads into MiXCR, producing one record per CDR3 protein. The table shows about 720,000 distinct CDR3 sequences, with approximately 18% occurring only once. Another study also made use of these data, one on T cells expressing NK-cell markers.

The material sequenced was PBMCs. The TCR originated in a young woman in good health. V and J are TRBV18 and TRBJ2-7; no definite D call. CDR3 in DNA: TGTGCCAGCTCACCACTGGCTCTCTACGAGCAGTACTTC. Translation: CASSPLALYEQYF.